Below, one T cell receptor (beta chain) is given with its context. Its antigen remains unidentified. The junction shows a germline mismatch at one end, possibly a read error. The data are from a study of molecular identifiers for immune sequencing clone quantification. Study-level results: Barcode collisions between identical TCR molecules could shrink estimates of highly expanded clone sizes. Reportedly, one cell's Jurkat TCR RNA was detected within 1,100,000 naive CD8 cells.

The naive CD8 libraries originated from between roughly 20,000 and 1,100,000 sorted cells and drew on 10%, 30% or 50% RNA. CD8+CD4-CCR7+CD45RA+ sorting gave the naive CD8 T cells. TCRdb called the PCR reads again in MiXCR, with one record for every CDR3 protein. Of just under 650,000 distinct CDR3 sequences detected, roughly 21% appear once; the ten largest clones hold roughly 0.83%. What was sequenced was naive CD8+ T cells from blood, with Jurkat cell RNA spiked in. The subset here: FACS-sorted CD8+CD4-CCR7+CD45RA+ naive T cells. This clonotype was obtained from a human donor in good health. Some libraries in this study had Jurkat cell RNA spiked in.

CDR3 DNA sequence: TGTGCCTGCAGCTCCGATGTAGTGACCCAGTACTTC. The encoded protein is CACSSDVVTQYF. V is TRBV7-9 and J is TRBJ2-5; D is undetermined. Germline CDR1 is SEHNR and CDR2 is FQNEAQ (reference sequence). The length of the CDR3 is 12 residues.